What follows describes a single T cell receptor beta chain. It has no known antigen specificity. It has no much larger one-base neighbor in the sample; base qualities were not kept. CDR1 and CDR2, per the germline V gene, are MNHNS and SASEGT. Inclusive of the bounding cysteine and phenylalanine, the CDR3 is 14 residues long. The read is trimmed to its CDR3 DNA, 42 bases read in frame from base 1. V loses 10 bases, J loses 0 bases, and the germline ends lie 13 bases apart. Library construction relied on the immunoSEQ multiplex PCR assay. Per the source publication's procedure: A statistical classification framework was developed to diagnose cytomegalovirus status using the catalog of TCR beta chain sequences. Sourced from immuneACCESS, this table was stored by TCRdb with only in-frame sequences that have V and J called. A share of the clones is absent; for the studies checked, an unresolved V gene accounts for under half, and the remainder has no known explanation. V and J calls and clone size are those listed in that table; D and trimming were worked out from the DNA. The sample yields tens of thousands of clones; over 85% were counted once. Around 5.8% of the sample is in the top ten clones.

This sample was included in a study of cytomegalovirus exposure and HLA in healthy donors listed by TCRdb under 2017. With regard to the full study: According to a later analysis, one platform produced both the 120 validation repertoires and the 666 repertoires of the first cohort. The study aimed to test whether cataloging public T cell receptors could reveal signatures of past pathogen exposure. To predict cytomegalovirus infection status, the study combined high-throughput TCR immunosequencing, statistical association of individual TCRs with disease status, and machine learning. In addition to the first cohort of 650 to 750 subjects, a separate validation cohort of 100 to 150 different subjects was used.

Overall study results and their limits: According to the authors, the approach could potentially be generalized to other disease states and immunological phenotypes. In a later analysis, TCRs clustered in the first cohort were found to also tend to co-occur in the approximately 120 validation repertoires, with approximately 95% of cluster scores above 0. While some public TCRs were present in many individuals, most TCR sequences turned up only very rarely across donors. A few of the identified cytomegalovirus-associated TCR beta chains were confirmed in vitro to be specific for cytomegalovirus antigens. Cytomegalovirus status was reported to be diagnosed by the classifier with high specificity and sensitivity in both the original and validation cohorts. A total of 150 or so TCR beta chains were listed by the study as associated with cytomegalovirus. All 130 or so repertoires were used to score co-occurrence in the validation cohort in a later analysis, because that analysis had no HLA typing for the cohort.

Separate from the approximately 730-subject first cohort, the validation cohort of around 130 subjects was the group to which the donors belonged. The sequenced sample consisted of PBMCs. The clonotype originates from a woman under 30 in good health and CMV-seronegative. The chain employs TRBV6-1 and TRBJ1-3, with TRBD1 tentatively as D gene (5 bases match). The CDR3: CAIWVQDSGNTIYF. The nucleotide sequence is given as TGTGCCATCTGGGTACAGGACTCTGGAAACACCATATATTTT.